This T cell receptor beta chain was retrieved from a study of beta chain features in type 1 diabetes (dated by TCRdb to between 2017 and 2018). Notes on the research overall: Patients and healthy donors did not differ in mean age, gender distribution, total cell number or subset yield. A total of roughly 100 million sorted cells were examined across all samples, and a strong correlation was observed between cell number per subset and RNA yield. Regulatory and stem cell-like memory subsets were isolated from only 8 patients and roughly eight healthy donors, whereas naive and central memory subsets came from all 28 donors. In the study, recently diagnosed type 1 diabetes patients and matched healthy donors were compared on the TCRB repertoires of their sorted circulating CD4+ T cell subsets. Broader findings and caveats from the paper: Because cDNA was sequenced instead of genomic DNA, highly expressing activated cells could be over-represented, though the groups showed no difference in activation or CD3 levels. Because the HLA sub-analyses included only small numbers of individuals, any influence of HLA type on TCRB rearrangement was left unresolved. At VDJ recombination sites, patients with type 1 diabetes made fewer insertions and deleted more nucleotides, a pattern implying thymic rearrangement abnormalities. Naive, central memory and regulatory TCRB repertoires appeared to be more similar among patients than among healthy donors. Shorter templates might be favored by PCR, yet because patient and control samples were amplified and corrected together, any such skew would affect both groups equally. Type 1 diabetes patients showed a moderate but significant shortening of TCRB CDR3 length in all four CD4+ subsets.

Measured from the cysteine to the phenylalanine, the CDR3 is 17 residues long. The DNA shown is the 51-base CDR3, in frame from base 1. From the germline V gene, CDR1 is KGHSH and CDR2 is LQKENI. V and J are trimmed by 1 base and 0 bases, and the gene matches miss 4 bases of the junction. Each donor gave one peripheral blood draw, around 100 mL on average, collected into heparinised tubes. A BD FACSAria II was used to sort naive, central memory, regulatory and stem cell-like memory CD4+ T cells with a panel that included CD45RO, CCR7, CD25, CD127, CD95 and CD27. Purity was above 95% for every sorted population. PBMCs were isolated immediately by Lymphoprep density gradient centrifugation and stained directly without culture. Samples were stained and sorted in pairs, with one healthy donor and one patient per experiment, so that batch effects were minimized. All of the isolated RNA was reverse transcribed with the High Capacity cDNA Reverse Transcription Kit, so expressed TCRB transcripts were sequenced. Deep immunoSEQ sequencing was performed on naive, central memory and regulatory T cell samples, with an average of about 3.57 million total reads per sample. After sorted cells were lysed in RLT buffer, RNA was extracted with DNase-treated RNeasy Micro or Mini kits, with the choice depending on cell number. Each cell subset was processed on its own to prevent cross-contamination, while patient and healthy donor samples were processed together. Using the immunoSEQ multiplex PCR, TCRB sequences were amplified from cDNA into 87-bp fragments spanning the CDR3 region. Amplicons were sequenced on the Illumina HiSeq platform. For the original study's pipeline: Synthetic template baselines were used to correct PCR bias computationally, reads within Hamming distance 2 were collapsed together, and singletons that could not be merged were discarded. Reads were aligned against IMGT to assign V, D and J genes, CDR3 length and insertions or deletions at six rearrangement sites. Clonotype counts were normalized to sorted cell number within each subset before computing true diversity and Gini coefficients with the tcR R package. The overlap coefficient, calculated on TCRB nucleotide sequences, was used to quantify repertoire sharing. In TCRdb, the immuneACCESS table is reduced to in-frame sequences with V and J assigned. These tables do not hold every clone; where another copy was compared, an unresolved V gene accounts for under half, and the others remain unexplained. Clone size and the V and J calls come from that table; the DNA yielded D and trimming. The sample table holds a few hundred thousand clones, of which approximately 14% were seen once. The ten biggest clones cover over 5.5% of the sample.

A few counts support this clone. Its target antigen remains unknown. Base quality data are lacking; no much larger clone is found one base away. This TCR was recovered from a man aged 30 to 39 in good health. The sample taken for sequencing was central memory CD4+ T cells from blood. This chain joins TRBV18 to TRBJ2-3; a stretch of 10 junction bases matches TRBD2. The CDR3 here reads CASSPQSGGASTDTQYF. The DNA sequence follows: TGTGCCAGCTCACCACAGAGCGGGGGGGCTAGCACAGATACGCAGTATTTT.